Following are 27 T cell receptor beta chains from one sample sequenced in a study of response to subunit inactivated influenza vaccine. TCRdb re-derived calls from the RT-PCR reads in MiXCR, one entry per CDR3 protein. The sample holds more than 550,000 distinct CDR3 sequences; 12% are singletons and the top ten take 10% to 13%. Sequenced material: PBMCs from blood, taken on the day of vaccination. Receptors originate from a man aged 45-65 years who received an inactivated influenza vaccine.

The table lists this clonotype with many counts. A junction boundary mismatches the germline segment, possibly from a read error. CDR3 in DNA: TGTGCCAGCAGTCTAAGGGACTTTGGGGTTTTC. This codes for CASSLRDFGVF. V is TRBV12-3 or TRBV12-4 and J is TRBJ2-1; maybe TRBD2 (6 bases). The CDR3 sequence is 11 residues long.

At least ten counts were recorded for this clonotype. The V and J genes are TRBV24-1 and TRBJ2-3; no definite D call. Between the trimmed V and J ends, which lost 3 bases and 2 bases, there was a span of 11 bases. Germline V CDR1 and CDR2: KGHDR, SFDVKD. This CDR3 has 15 residues. The CDR3 loop reads CATSDEDGATDTQYF. As DNA, the CDR3 is TGTGCCACCAGTGATGAGGACGGAGCCACAGATACGCAGTATTTT.

This chain links TRBV5-1 with TRBJ2-5; tentative D call: TRBD1 (5 bases). This CDR3 region has 15 residues. CDR1 SGHRS and CDR2 YFSETQ come from the germline V gene. The germline V and J ends were trimmed by 1 base and 1 base, with 11 bases remaining between them. CDR3 region: CASSLLTRAQETQYF. The CDR3 DNA sequence: TGCGCCAGCAGCTTGCTGACCAGGGCCCAAGAGACCCAGTACTTC.

The chain recombines TRBV3-1 with TRBJ1-1; D is uncertain. Germline CDR1 and CDR2: LGHDT and YNNKEL (reference sequence). V shed 0 bases and J shed 0 bases, with 8 bases lying between them. The CDR3 is 15 residues long. Here the CDR3 DNA reads TGTGCCAGCAGCCAAGAGTCCCGTTTGAACACTGAAGCTTTCTTT. Its protein product is CASSQESRLNTEAFF.

This clonotype was seen repeatedly, ten times or more. The junction departs from germline at one end; a sequencing error may be responsible. The V and J genes are TRBV12-3 or TRBV12-4 and TRBJ1-5; D perhaps matches TRBD1 (5 bases). The CDR3 covers 13 residues. The CDR3 nucleotides are TGTGCCAGCAGCTTAGGCAGGGTTGAGCCCCAGCATTTT. Translation gives CASSLGRVEPQHF.

This clonotype came up many times. This chain links TRBV29-1 with TRBJ2-7; 10 nucleotides line up with TRBD1. The V gene end was trimmed by 1 base and the J gene end by 7 bases; junction bases not matched to a gene: 4. The CDR3 totals 13 residues. Germline V lookup: CDR1 SQVTM, CDR2 ANQGSEA. The CDR3 sequence: CSVEGDRGWEQYF. The CDR3 DNA follows: TGCAGCGTTGAAGGGGACAGGGGATGGGAGCAGTACTTC.

The chain recombines TRBV3-1 with TRBJ2-7; possible D gene TRBD2, 5 bases. CDR1 and CDR2 (germline): LGHDT, YNNKEL (reference sequence). The length of the CDR3 is 13 residues. V lost 1 base, J lost 6 bases, and 10 bases lay in between. CDR3 in DNA: TGTGCCAGCAGCCAAGCGACGAGGGCCGAGCAGTACTTC. Its translation is CASSQATRAEQYF.

Comment on this clonotype: A much larger clone is a single base away; this may be a read error. The V gene is TRBV9, the J gene TRBJ2-2, with 9 bases fitting TRBD2. CDR3 length: 15 amino acids. Looked up from germline, CDR1 is SGDLS and CDR2 is YYNGEE. The CDR3 bases are TGTGCCATCAGCGCGACTAGCGGAAACACCGGGGAGCTGTTTTTT. Protein sequence: CAISATSGNTGELFF. The variable domain in full, completed from reference TRBV9 and TRBJ2-2, reads DSGVTQTPKHLITATGQRVTLRCSPRSGDLSVYWYQQSLDQGLQFLIQYYNGEERAKGNILERFSAQQFPDLHSELNLSSLELGDSALYFCAISATSGNTGELFFGEGSRLTVL.

This clonotype was found many times. The chain recombines TRBV30 with TRBJ2-3; TRBD2 matches 10 bases. Germline values: CDR1 GTSNPN, CDR2 SVGIG (reference sequence). This CDR3 is 15 amino acids long. Trimming took 1 base from V and 6 from J; bases not matched to a gene: 7. The CDR3 here is CAWSGPSGGWDTQYF. DNA of the CDR3: TGTGCCTGGAGTGGCCCTAGCGGGGGTTGGGATACGCAGTATTTT.

The gene calls are TRBV24-1 and TRBJ2-5; D gene uncertain. This CDR3 contains 13 residues. CDR1 and CDR2 (germline): KGHDR, SFDVKD. Trimming removed 0 bases from V and 7 bases from J, with 8 bases in between. DNA of the CDR3: TGTGCCACCAGTGATTTGGTCCTAGGGACCCAGTACTTC. Its protein is CATSDLVLGTQYF.

This clonotype turned up a few times. The V and J genes are TRBV6-5 and TRBJ2-3; D is perhaps TRBD1 (5 bases). V was shortened by 0 bases and J by 9 bases, with 22 bases between the two germline ends. Germline-derived CDR1 and CDR2 are MNHEY and SVGAGI. There are 17 residues in the CDR3. CDR3 region: CASSYSPPDRGLGTQYF. In nucleotides, the CDR3 is TGTGCCAGCAGTTACTCGCCACCCGACAGAGGCCTTGGGACGCAGTATTTT.

This clonotype was picked up a small number of times. This sequence joins TRBV20-1 and TRBJ2-2; TRBD2 might be the D (6 bases). The CDR3 has 15 amino acids. V was cut by 4 bases and J by 1 base, with 13 bases left in between. The germline V gene has CDR1 DFQATT and CDR2 SNEGSKA (reference sequence). CDR3 sequence (DNA): TGCAGTGCTACCGGGAGTAGCAGGAACACCGGGGAGCTGTTTTTT. This translates into CSATGSSRNTGELFF.

This rearrangement joins TRBV7-2 to TRBJ1-6; D is perhaps TRBD1 (6 bases). Germline V lookup: CDR1 SGHTA, CDR2 FQGNSA. The V gene lost 4 bases and the J gene lost 10 bases, with 11 bases spanning the gap. The CDR3 loop spans 13 amino acids. The CDR3 bases are TGTGCCAGCAGCTCGGACAGTCACTCACCCCTCCACTTT. Translated: CASSSDSHSPLHF.

The rearrangement uses TRBV23-1 and TRBJ2-7; 9 bases line up with TRBD1. TRBV23-1 is known as an ORF, though its function is uncertain. Trimming removed 7 bases from V and 1 base from J; junction bases left unmatched: 11. The CDR3 length is 16 residues. The CDR3: CASISPGDRGSYEQYF. Here the CDR3 DNA reads TGCGCCAGCATTTCTCCCGGCGACAGGGGGTCCTACGAGCAGTACTTC.

The table lists this clonotype with a few counts. The V call is TRBV20-1, the J call TRBJ2-7, with 15 positions matching TRBD2. V trimming: 5 bases; J trimming: 2 bases; junction bases outside the gene matches: 7. Per germline, CDR1 DFQATT and CDR2 SNEGSKA (reference sequence). The CDR3 spans 16 residues. Here the CDR3 reads CSAPGLAGGATYEQYF. In nucleotides, the CDR3 is TGCAGTGCTCCGGGACTAGCGGGGGGCGCGACCTACGAGCAGTACTTC.

This clonotype was counted between two and nine times. The chain joins TRBV5-1 to TRBJ2-7; D gene unclear. The CDR3 contains 13 residues. V was trimmed by 0 bases and J by 7 bases, leaving 11 bases between them. From germline, CDR1 is SGHRS and CDR2 YFSETQ. CDR3 sequence reads: CASSLVAGEEQYF. The CDR3 DNA is TGCGCCAGCAGCTTGGTCGCAGGTGAGGAGCAGTACTTC.

This clonotype was recorded at least ten times. The chain carries TRBV12-3 or TRBV12-4 and TRBJ2-7; 11 bases are a match to TRBD1. V was clipped by 5 bases and J by 4 bases; unmatched bases: 4. This CDR3 has 14 residues. The DNA of the CDR3 is TGTGCCAGCAGTCACCGGGACAGGGGGTACGAGCAGTACTTC. Protein sequence: CASSHRDRGYEQYF.

Only a few counts were recorded for this clonotype. The V call is TRBV12-3 or TRBV12-4, the J call TRBJ2-1; D perhaps matches TRBD2 (5 bases). This CDR3 is 15 amino acids long. Trimming stripped 7 bases from V and 3 bases from J, with 16 bases between. CDR3 amino acids: CASIHGLAGYNEQFF. DNA for the CDR3: TGTGCCAGCATCCATGGGCTAGCAGGCTACAATGAGCAGTTCTTC.

The rearrangement joins TRBV20-1 to TRBJ1-3, with D tentatively TRBD1 (5 bases). The CDR3 contains 15 residues. CDR1 DFQATT and CDR2 SNEGSKA come from the germline V gene (reference sequence). V lost 6 bases to trimming and J lost 2 bases, with 17 bases between them. The CDR3 DNA sequence: TGCAGTGCCCGGATCGGGGGAGTCGCTGGAAACACCATATATTTT. This gives the protein CSARIGGVAGNTIYF.

Of note for this clonotype: A junction end diverges from the germline sequence, so it may reflect a read error. This chain joins TRBV20-1 and TRBJ2-1; 7 bases line up with TRBD2. The CDR3 is made up of 17 amino acids. The germline V gene encodes CDR1 DFQATT and CDR2 SNEGSKA (reference sequence). In DNA, the CDR3 is TGCTGTGCTAGACCCACTTTCGAGGGAGGGCCCCACAATGAGCAGTTCTTC. As protein: CCARPTFEGGPHNEQFF.

This sequence joins TRBV10-3 and TRBJ1-5, with D tentatively TRBD1 (6 bases). CDR1 ENHRY and CDR2 SYGVKD come from the germline V gene. CDR3 length equals 16 residues. V lost 4 bases and J lost 6, with 19 bases in between. CDR3 amino acids: CAISGYPGGLGQPQHF. CDR3 bases: TGTGCCATCAGTGGATACCCCGGGGGGCTGGGTCAGCCCCAGCATTTT.

This chain joins TRBV29-1 and TRBJ2-1, with 8 positions matching TRBD1. With V trimmed by 7 bases and J by 9 bases, 14 bases remained unmatched. From germline, CDR1 is SQVTM and CDR2 ANQGSEA. The CDR3 has 14 amino acids. The CDR3: CSASSGGRFSEQFF. CDR3 coding DNA: TGCAGCGCTAGTTCAGGGGGCCGTTTCAGTGAGCAGTTCTTC.

The chain carries TRBV11-2 and TRBJ2-1, with 8 bases aligning to TRBD1. Germline assignment: CDR1 SGHAT and CDR2 FQNNGV. The CDR3 is made up of 16 amino acids. The V gene end was trimmed by 3 bases and the J gene end by 2 bases; junction bases not matched to a gene: 6. In DNA form, the CDR3 reads TGTGCCAGCAGCTTCCCCGGGACAGGCCCCTACAATGAGCAGTTCTTC. Translation: CASSFPGTGPYNEQFF.

This clonotype was recorded a few times. The chain employs TRBV12-3 or TRBV12-4 and TRBJ2-2; D assignment may be TRBD1 or TRBD2 (5 bases each). Trimming pared 3 bases from V and 1 base from J, leaving 9 bases between. The CDR3 spans 15 residues. The CDR3 spells CASSLGDGNTGELFF. The CDR3 DNA reads as TGTGCCAGCAGTTTGGGGGACGGGAACACCGGGGAGCTGTTTTTT.

The V call is TRBV10-2, the J call TRBJ2-4; D is ambiguous. The CDR3 covers 15 residues. The V end lost 2 bases, the J end lost 0 bases, and 8 bases lay between the germline ends. Germline loops: CDR1 WSHSY, CDR2 SAAADI. The CDR3 sequence is CASSEDTLAKNIQYF. The CDR3 region has the DNA TGCGCCAGCAGTGAGGACACTCTAGCCAAAAACATTCAGTACTTC.

This clonotype was recorded many times. The gene calls are TRBV24-1 and TRBJ2-7, with 12 bases fitting TRBD1. V shed 6 bases and J 5 bases; nucleotides not matched to a gene: 10. Germline-derived CDR1 and CDR2 are KGHDR and SFDVKD. The CDR3 spans 16 residues. The CDR3 region is CATSPSPGQGAHEQYF. CDR3 nucleotides: TGTGCCACCAGTCCTTCTCCGGGACAGGGGGCTCACGAGCAGTACTTC.

This clonotype occurred a few times. J is TRBJ1-3 and V is TRBV6-5, with D unresolved. V was shortened by 4 bases and J by 1 base, with 11 bases between the two germline ends. Looked up from germline, CDR1 is MNHEY and CDR2 is SVGAGI. The CDR3 contains 15 residues. The CDR3 protein is CASSLQVASGNTIYF. The CDR3 DNA reads TGTGCCAGCAGTTTGCAGGTGGCTTCTGGAAACACCATATATTTT.